One T cell receptor beta chain is described in this entry. What it binds is not known. The sample belongs to a study of T cell responses to AZD1222 COVID-19 vaccine. Study-wide findings and caveats: Just a handful of AZD1222 recipients tested seropositive at baseline.

The CDR3 is made up of 15 amino acids. Per the germline V gene, CDR1 is MGHRA and CDR2 is YSYEKL. With V trimmed by 1 base and J by 10 bases, 7 bases remained unmatched. The protocol was immunoSEQ multiplex PCR, while the TCRdb copy is restricted to in-frame clones and leaves out a portion. The top ten clones hold around 5.5% of a sample with just under 90,000 clones, around nine tenths of them seen once. Second doses were pooled across both intervals (about 4 or about 12 weeks). Material: peripheral blood, obtained 28 days after the second AZD1222 dose. The chain uses TRBV4-1 and TRBJ1-6; 7 positions agree with TRBD1. The sequence derives from an adult who received the AZD1222 COVID-19 vaccine. Here the CDR3 reads CASSQGRGRGSPLHF. CDR3 coding DNA: TGCGCCAGCAGCCAAGGGAGGGGGCGCGGGTCACCCCTCCACTTT.